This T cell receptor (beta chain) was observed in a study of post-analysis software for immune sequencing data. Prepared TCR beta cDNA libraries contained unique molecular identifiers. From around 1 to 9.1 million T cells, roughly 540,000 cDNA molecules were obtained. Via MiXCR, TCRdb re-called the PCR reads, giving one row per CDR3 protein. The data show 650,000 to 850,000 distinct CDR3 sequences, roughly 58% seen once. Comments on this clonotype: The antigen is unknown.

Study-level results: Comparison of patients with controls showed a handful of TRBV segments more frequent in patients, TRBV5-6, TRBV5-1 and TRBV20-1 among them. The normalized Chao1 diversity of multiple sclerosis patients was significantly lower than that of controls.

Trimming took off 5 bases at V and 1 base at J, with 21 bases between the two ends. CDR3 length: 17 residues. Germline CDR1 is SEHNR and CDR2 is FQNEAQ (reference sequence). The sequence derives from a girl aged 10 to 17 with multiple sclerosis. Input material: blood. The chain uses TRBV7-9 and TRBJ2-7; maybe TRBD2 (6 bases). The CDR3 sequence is CASSHLSGPRISYEQYF. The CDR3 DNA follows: TGTGCCAGCAGCCACCTTAGCGGTCCCCGAATATCCTACGAGCAGTACTTC.